This T cell receptor beta chain appears in the sequencing data of a study of T cell responses to AZD1222 COVID-19 vaccine. Study overall: Timing groups of about 4 and about 12 weeks for second doses were pooled. General observations from the study: Repertoire sampling occurred only after the peak T cell response. The study found Spike-specific TCR breadth and depth rose after two AZD1222 doses. Seropositivity was recorded at baseline in only 6 or 7 AZD1222 recipients.

Trimming cost V 2 bases and J 0 bases, with 4 bases left between them. The CDR3 has 13 residues. TCRdb's copy holds only in-frame clones and misses some; the assay was immunoSEQ multiplex PCR. This sample has under 150,000 clones; roughly 93% occur once, and the top ten carry about 3%. For this clone: Its specificity is not known.

The J gene is TRBJ1-1, the V gene TRBV12-3 or TRBV12-4; no firm D call. The TCR was taken from an adult in good health. Sequences were derived from peripheral blood, sampled on day 0 of AZD1222 vaccination. Here the CDR3 reads CASSLYLNTEAFF. In nucleotides, the CDR3 is TGTGCCAGCAGTTTATATCTGAACACTGAAGCTTTCTTT.